The 21 T cell receptor beta chains in this list originate from one sample, sequenced in a study of cytomegalovirus exposure and HLA in healthy donors. PCR involved 60 Vbeta and 13 Jbeta primers. Repertoires were generated with immunoSEQ multiplex PCR, while TCRdb's copy carries only in-frame clones and drops some. The table lists 110,000 to 150,000 clones, over 75% of them singletons, with approximately 8.2% in the top ten. Material for sequencing was PBMCs. Source of these receptors: a woman between 45 and 60 years old in good health and CMV-seropositive.

CDR3 bases: TGTGCCAGCAGCTTAGGTAACTCTGGAAACACCATATATTTT. It codes for CASSLGNSGNTIYF. The rearrangement uses TRBV7-2 and TRBJ1-3; D gene ambiguous. Germline V gene data show CDR1 as SGHTA and CDR2 as FQGNSA. V was cut by 1 base and J by 0 bases, with 4 bases left in between. The CDR3 has 14 amino acids.

This sequence joins TRBV6-5 and TRBJ2-3; TRBD2 is a possible D gene (5 bases). The V end lost 0 bases, the J end lost 7 bases, and 8 bases lay between the germline ends. The germline gives CDR1 MNHEY, CDR2 SVGAGI. This CDR3 contains 13 residues. The CDR3 coding sequence is TGTGCCAGCAGTTACTCGAGGGTTAATACGCAGTATTTT. Translated, it gives CASSYSRVNTQYF.

This chain uses TRBV7-8 with TRBJ1-5, with no clear D. V lost 0 bases, J lost 5 bases, and 8 bases lay in between. Germline lookup yields CDR1 SGHVS and CDR2 FQNEAQ. This CDR3 has 14 amino acids. CDR3 DNA: TGTGCCAGCAGCTTAGCGGCAGGATATCAGCCCCAGCATTTT. Its protein product is CASSLAAGYQPQHF.

This CDR3 is CGSRRFATDTQYF. Written as DNA, the CDR3 is TGTGGATCGAGGAGATTCGCGACAGATACGCAGTATTTT. The genes are TRBV5-4 and TRBJ2-3; D is ambiguous. This CDR3 has 13 amino acids. Per germline, CDR1 SGHNT and CDR2 YYREEE (reference sequence).

This chain connects TRBV6-5 to TRBJ2-1; D gene uncertain. The CDR3 has 12 residues. Germline V gene lookup returns CDR1 MNHEY and CDR2 SVGAGI. V lost 0 bases and J lost 8, with 5 bases in between. The CDR3 is CASSYSFHEQFF. CDR3 nucleotide sequence: TGTGCCAGCAGTTACTCCTTCCATGAGCAGTTCTTC.

The V call is TRBV5-1, the J call TRBJ1-3; weak D call: TRBD1 (6 bases). Germline CDR1 is SGHRS and CDR2 is YFSETQ. The CDR3 totals 16 residues. The V end lost 0 bases, the J end lost 0 bases, and 10 bases lay between the germline ends. This CDR3 is CASSLEQGASGNTIYF. The CDR3 coding sequence is TGCGCCAGCAGCTTGGAACAGGGTGCCTCTGGAAACACCATATATTTT.

V is TRBV7-6 and J is TRBJ1-1; no reliable D call. CDR3 size: 13 residues. The V end lost 3 bases, the J end lost 1 base, and 6 bases lay between the germline ends. Germline CDR1 and CDR2: SGHVS and FNYEAQ. The CDR3 DNA follows: TGTGCCAGCAGCTTCTCGGGGAACACTGAAGCTTTCTTT. It is translated as CASSFSGNTEAFF.

This clone has only a few counts. The J gene is TRBJ2-7, the V gene TRBV15; possibly TRBD1 for D (6 bases). Trimming cost V 7 bases and J 7 bases, with 29 bases left between them. Per the germline V gene, CDR1 is LNHNV and CDR2 is YYDKDF (reference sequence). The CDR3 covers 17 residues. The CDR3 loop is CATTSPVRGLSGEEQYF. The CDR3, as DNA: TGTGCCACCACCTCGCCGGTTAGGGGGTTGTCTGGAGAGGAGCAGTACTTC.

J is TRBJ1-2 and V is TRBV28; TRBD1 matches 9 bases. The V and J ends lost 2 bases and 6 bases, in that order; junction bases with no gene match: 4. The CDR3 loop spans 14 amino acids. Germline CDR1 is MDHEN and CDR2 is SYDVKM. The CDR3 coding sequence is TGTGCCAGCAGTTTAAGCACAGGGGGCCATGGCTACACCTTC. Translated: CASSLSTGGHGYTF.

Details on this clone: The same CDR3 arises from other DNA sequences in this sample as well. The chain couples TRBV27 to TRBJ2-7; D possibly corresponds to TRBD2 (5 bases). CDR1 MNHEY and CDR2 SMNVEV come from the germline V gene (reference sequence). The CDR3 contains 15 residues. V was trimmed by 5 bases and J by 7 bases, leaving 21 bases between them. The CDR3 DNA reads as TGTGCCAGCAGTGGCTACAGTGCCCAAACGGGGGAGCAGTACTTC. Translating it yields CASSGYSAQTGEQYF.

This clone was recorded a few times. V and J are TRBV7-2 and TRBJ2-7; tentative D call: TRBD2 (6 bases). Trimming removed 0 bases from V and 6 bases from J, with 12 bases in between. Germline-derived CDR1 and CDR2 are SGHTA and FQGNSA. The CDR3 contains 14 residues. CDR3 in amino acids: CASSLAGGVSEQYF. CDR3 sequence (DNA): TGTGCCAGCAGCTTAGCTGGCGGGGTCAGCGAGCAGTACTTC.

The chain has TRBV7-2 and TRBJ1-6; no clear D. Germline-derived CDR1 and CDR2 are SGHTA and FQGNSA. Trimming cost V 5 bases and J 12 bases, with 11 bases left between them. The CDR3 runs 12 residues. The CDR3 DNA follows: TGTGCCAGCAGCCATCCCAACTTACCCCTCCACTTT. The encoded protein is CASSHPNLPLHF.

The chain combines TRBV29-1 with TRBJ2-5; D may be TRBD1 (6 bases). Between the trimmed V and J ends, which lost 6 bases and 4 bases, there was a span of 12 bases. Germline CDR1 and CDR2: SQVTM and ANQGSEA. The CDR3 contains 12 residues. The CDR3 region is CSVQGIGETQYF. CDR3 nucleotides: TGCAGCGTCCAGGGGATCGGAGAGACCCAGTACTTC.

The chain couples TRBV19 to TRBJ2-5, with TRBD1 as a possible D gene (6 bases). Deletions cut 6 bases from V and 2 bases from J, with 10 bases between. CDR3 size: 13 residues. Germline-derived CDR1 and CDR2 are LNHDA and SQIVND (reference sequence). CDR3 region: CASRGARQETQYF. In DNA form, the CDR3 reads TGTGCCAGTAGGGGGGCGCGGCAAGAGACCCAGTACTTC.

V usage is TRBV11-2 and J usage is TRBJ2-2; 8 positions agree with TRBD2. CDR3 length: 15 amino acids. The germline gives CDR1 SGHAT, CDR2 FQNNGV. J lost 4 bases, V lost 2 bases, and 3 bases had no gene match. Here the CDR3 DNA reads TGTGCCAGCAGCTTACGGGGGGGAGGCACCGGGGAGCTGTTTTTT. Translation: CASSLRGGGTGELFF.

V and J are TRBV28 and TRBJ1-6; 9 nucleotides line up with TRBD1. J was trimmed by 10 bases and V by 5 bases; bases with no gene match: 9. The CDR3 runs 15 residues. Per the germline V gene, CDR1 is MDHEN and CDR2 is SYDVKM. CDR3 region: CASSRSRDRDSPLHF. CDR3 DNA: TGTGCCAGCAGTCGATCCCGGGACAGGGACTCACCCCTCCACTTT.

This chain joins TRBV30 and TRBJ1-5; 7 bases match TRBD1. The V segment lost 4 bases and the J segment 5 bases; nucleotides outside the gene matches: 14. Germline lookup yields CDR1 GTSNPN and CDR2 SVGIG (reference sequence). The length of the CDR3 is 16 residues. The CDR3 DNA follows: TGTGCCTGGACAAAGAAGGGACAGAATCATTATCAGCCCCAGCATTTT. Translating it yields CAWTKKGQNHYQPQHF.

The V gene is TRBV27, the J gene TRBJ2-1, with D maybe TRBD1 (6 bases). Per the germline V gene, CDR1 is MNHEY and CDR2 is SMNVEV (reference sequence). This CDR3 has 12 residues. Trimming cost V 4 bases and J 6 bases, with 7 bases left between them. CDR3 loop: CASSSGANEQFF. CDR3 sequence (DNA): TGTGCCAGCAGTTCAGGGGCCAATGAGCAGTTCTTC.

This chain links TRBV6-6 with TRBJ1-1; 7 nucleotides match TRBD1. The CDR3 contains 13 residues. The germline V gene has CDR1 MNHNY and CDR2 SVGAGI (reference sequence). The ends lost 5 bases at V and 5 bases at J; junction bases unmatched: 5. The CDR3: CASSQGGGTEAFF. The CDR3 coding sequence is TGTGCCAGCAGTCAGGGGGGTGGGACTGAAGCTTTCTTT.

The chain combines TRBV5-4 with TRBJ2-7; D possibly corresponds to TRBD1 (5 bases). CDR3 size: 14 residues. V was trimmed by 3 bases and J by 4 bases, leaving 14 bases between them. Germline assignment: CDR1 SGHNT and CDR2 YYREEE (reference sequence). Written as DNA, the CDR3 is TGTGCCAGCAGCTCCCCGGACACAATATACGAGCAGTACTTC. Its translation: CASSSPDTIYEQYF.

This chain connects TRBV6-6 to TRBJ1-6, with D unresolved. Trimming removed 7 bases from V and 9 bases from J, with 13 bases in between. This CDR3 has 13 residues. From germline, CDR1 is MNHNY and CDR2 SVGAGI (reference sequence). CDR3 bases: TGTGCCAGCAATATGGGCCGCTCTTCACCCCTCCACTTT. This codes for CASNMGRSSPLHF.